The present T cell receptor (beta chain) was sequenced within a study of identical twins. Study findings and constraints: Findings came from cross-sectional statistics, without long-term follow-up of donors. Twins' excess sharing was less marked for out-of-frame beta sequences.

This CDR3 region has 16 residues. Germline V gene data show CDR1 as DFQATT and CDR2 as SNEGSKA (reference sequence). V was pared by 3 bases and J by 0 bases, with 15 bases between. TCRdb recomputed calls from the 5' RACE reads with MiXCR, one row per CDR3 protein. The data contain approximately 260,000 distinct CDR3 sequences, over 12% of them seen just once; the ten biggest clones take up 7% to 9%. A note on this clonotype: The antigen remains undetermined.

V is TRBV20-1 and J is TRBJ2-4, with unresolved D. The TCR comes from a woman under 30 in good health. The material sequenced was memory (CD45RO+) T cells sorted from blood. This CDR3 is CSASPMSDIAKNIQYF. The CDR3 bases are TGCAGTGCTAGTCCTATGTCGGATATAGCCAAAAACATTCAGTACTTC.